This TCR beta chain originates from a study of blood T cell repertoires in COVID-19. At the level of the study: Samples representing acute and convalescent COVID-19 were sourced from the United States, Italy and Spain. Sources were T cells, B-cell-depleted T cells, or PBMCs; the material itself was cDNA or gDNA.

Per the original methods: Amplification with reference gene primers provided the estimates of nucleated cell counts. Repertoires were generated with immunoSEQ multiplex PCR, while TCRdb's copy carries only in-frame clones and drops some. That table is the source of V, J and clone size, and D and trimming were worked out from the DNA. The sample holds 250,000 to 350,000 clones; more than 70% are singletons and the top ten take under 6.5%. V lost 5 bases, J lost 0 bases, and 9 bases stayed unmatched. The length of the CDR3 is 16 residues. From germline, CDR1 is LNHDA and CDR2 SQIVND (reference sequence).

The V gene is TRBV19, the J gene TRBJ1-1; 7 bases match TRBD1. Sequences were obtained from peripheral blood. The sequence came from a man between 18 and 29 years old who had recovered from COVID-19. This CDR3 reads CASSSYRGQMNTEAFF. The DNA for the CDR3 is TGTGCCAGTAGTTCCTACAGGGGCCAGATGAACACTGAAGCTTTCTTT.